These 13 T cell receptor beta chains share one sample of origin, sequenced in a study of blood T cell repertoires in COVID-19. Clones were read by immunoSEQ multiplex PCR, and TCRdb kept only the in-frame ones, dropping some. The repertoire holds a few hundred thousand clones, with about 90% as singletons. Material for sequencing was peripheral blood. These receptors were taken from a man aged 35 to 55 with active or convalescent COVID-19.

This clone was seen a single time. CDR3 protein: CASSLLEATDTQYF. The CDR3 DNA reads as TGTGCCAGCAGTTTATTAGAAGCCACAGATACGCAGTATTTT. This sequence joins TRBV27 and TRBJ2-3; no clear D gene. Trimming removed 1 base at V and 2 bases at J, with 7 bases between. Germline CDR1 and CDR2: MNHEY and SMNVEV (reference sequence). The CDR3 totals 14 residues.

V is TRBV11-2 and J is TRBJ2-7, with 11 bases matching TRBD2. V lost 4 bases and J lost 3; bases outside the gene matches: 5. The CDR3 contains 15 residues. From germline, CDR1 is SGHAT and CDR2 FQNNGV. Written as DNA, the CDR3 is TGTGCCAGCAGCTCTACTAGCGGGAGAGGCTACGAGCAGTACTTC. This codes for CASSSTSGRGYEQYF.

The chain couples TRBV9 to TRBJ2-2; TRBD2 agrees at 7 bases. This CDR3 spans 15 amino acids. Germline V lookup: CDR1 SGDLS, CDR2 YYNGEE. The V gene end was trimmed by 3 bases and the J gene end by 6 bases; junction bases not matched to a gene: 8. The CDR3 nucleotides read TGTGCCAGCAGCGCAAGCGGGATAAGAGCCGGGGAGCTGTTTTTT. Translating it yields CASSASGIRAGELFF.

This chain links TRBV29-1 with TRBJ2-5; possible D gene TRBD2, 6 bases. The germline gives CDR1 SQVTM, CDR2 ANQGSEA. The length of the CDR3 is 13 residues. V shed 7 bases and J shed 5 bases, with 17 bases lying between them. CDR3 sequence (DNA): TGCAGCGGCTTACGGACGGGAGTGGAGACCCAGTACTTC. Its protein is CSGLRTGVETQYF. The full variable domain, with the rest looked up from reference TRBV29-1 and TRBJ2-5, is SAVISQKPSRDICQRGTSLTIQCQVDSQVTMMFWYRQQPGQSLTLIATANQGSEATYESGFVIDKFPISRPNLTFSTLTVSNMSPEDSSIYLCSGLRTGVETQYFGPGTRLLVL.

This chain links TRBV27 with TRBJ1-1; 8 bases are a match to TRBD1. The CDR3 loop spans 18 amino acids. Germline-derived CDR1 and CDR2 are MNHEY and SMNVEV (reference sequence). Trimming took 4 bases from V and 8 from J; bases not matched to a gene: 21. CDR3 DNA sequence: TGTGCCAGCAGTTCACTACAGGGGGGAACAGGTAGCTTAAGAGAAGCTTTCTTT. It yields the protein CASSSLQGGTGSLREAFF.

The chain employs TRBV29-1 and TRBJ2-2; no reliable D call. Trimming removed 1 base from V and 6 bases from J, with 15 bases in between. The CDR3 totals 15 residues. Germline V lookup: CDR1 SQVTM, CDR2 ANQGSEA. CDR3 coding DNA: TGCAGCGTTGAAGGTTCACGAGGTCCCGCCGGGGAGCTGTTTTTT. Its protein product is CSVEGSRGPAGELFF.

The chain has TRBV7-3 and TRBJ2-1; D is possibly TRBD1 (5 bases). The CDR3 has 15 residues. Germline V lookup: CDR1 SGHTA, CDR2 FQGTGA. Between the trimmed V and J ends, which lost 2 bases and 5 bases, there was a span of 13 bases. CDR3 loop: CASSLGSGIDNEQFF. The CDR3 DNA follows: TGTGCCAGCAGCTTAGGGTCAGGGATTGACAATGAGCAGTTCTTC.

Only a few counts were recorded for this clone. The chain has TRBV6-1 and TRBJ1-1; 8 nucleotides match TRBD1. J gave up 5 bases and V 2 bases, and 4 bases lay outside the gene matches. The CDR3 sequence is 14 residues long. Germline V gene lookup returns CDR1 MNHNS and CDR2 SASEGT. The CDR3 DNA reads TGTGCCAGCAGTGAAACAGGGGGGGGGACTGAAGCTTTCTTT. Amino acids: CASSETGGGTEAFF.

The chain carries TRBV9 and TRBJ2-7; 9 nucleotides agree with TRBD1. With 2 bases clipped from V and 5 bases from J, the junction kept 5 bases outside the gene matches. CDR1 is SGDLS and CDR2 is YYNGEE in the germline V gene. This CDR3 region has 14 residues. The DNA for the CDR3 is TGTGCCAGCAGCGTGGGGACAGGGAGCGACGAGCAGTACTTC. Amino acid sequence: CASSVGTGSDEQYF.

Concerning this clone itself: Its ends do not fully match the called genes, so a read error is possible. The V gene is TRBV28, the J gene TRBJ2-7; D is perhaps TRBD1 (5 bases). The length of the CDR3 is 13 residues. Looked up from germline, CDR1 is MDHEN and CDR2 is SYDVKM. CDR3 sequence: CASSWTGPTLQDF. CDR3 DNA: TGTGCCAGCAGTTGGACGGGCCCAACCTTACAGGACTTC.

The chain is built from TRBV11-2 and TRBJ2-7; possibly TRBD2 for D (5 bases). Trimming left V 1 base short and J 5 bases short, with 12 bases between. The CDR3 sequence is 14 residues long. Germline V gene lookup returns CDR1 SGHAT and CDR2 FQNNGV. The CDR3 loop reads CASSLVAGKNEQYF. The CDR3 region has the DNA TGTGCCAGCAGCTTAGTCGCGGGTAAGAACGAGCAGTACTTC.

The V gene is TRBV5-1, the J gene TRBJ1-3; D is uncertain. The CDR3 is made up of 13 amino acids. Trimming shortened V by 0 bases and J by 7 bases, and 8 bases separated the two germline ends. Germline CDR1 is SGHRS and CDR2 is YFSETQ. CDR3 region: CASSLGGLNTIYF. DNA for the CDR3: TGCGCCAGCAGCTTGGGCGGTTTGAACACCATATATTTT.

CDR3: CASSLGSGGRANYGYTF. In DNA, the CDR3 is TGTGCCAGCAGTTTGGGATCGGGAGGCAGGGCTAACTATGGCTACACCTTC. The chain recombines TRBV28 with TRBJ1-2; a possible D gene is TRBD1 (5 bases). Trimming removed 3 bases at V and 0 bases at J, with 17 bases between. Germline V gene lookup returns CDR1 MDHEN and CDR2 SYDVKM. The CDR3 sequence is 17 residues long.